These 3 T cell receptor beta chains came from one sample sequenced in a study of blood T cell repertoires in COVID-19. Sequenced by immunoSEQ multiplex PCR; TCRdb stores in-frame clones only, minus some. Among fewer than 140,000 clones listed, 71% were seen once. The sample taken for sequencing was peripheral blood. The receptors were sampled from a human donor with acute or convalescent COVID-19. The donor label of this sample is uncertain.

This chain uses TRBV3-1 (or the pseudogene TRBV3-2) with TRBJ1-5; 7 bases line up with TRBD1. The CDR3 consists of 14 residues. The V gene's germline CDR1 is LGHDT and CDR2 YNNKEL (reference sequence). V lost 4 bases to trimming and J lost 4 bases; unmatched junction nucleotides: 4. CDR3 bases: TGTGCCAGCAGCCCTAAACAGGGGAATCAGCCCCAGCATTTT. The encoded protein is CASSPKQGNQPQHF.

This chain connects TRBV10-3 to TRBJ2-7, with D possibly being TRBD1 (5 bases). This CDR3 has 15 amino acids. Germline values: CDR1 ENHRY, CDR2 SYGVKD. The germline V and J ends were trimmed by 6 bases and 5 bases, with 20 bases remaining between them. CDR3 region: CAIRHTDNRPHEQYF. CDR3 sequence (DNA): TGTGCCATCAGGCACACGGACAACCGCCCCCACGAGCAGTACTTC.

This clone showed up just a few times. This chain joins TRBV12-5 and TRBJ2-1; D is possibly TRBD1 (6 bases). The CDR3 runs 17 residues. In germline, CDR1 is LGHNT, CDR2 FRNRAP. V was trimmed by 6 bases and J by 0 bases, leaving 18 bases between them. CDR3 sequence (DNA): TGTGCTAGTGGCGGGGCCACGGGACACATCTCCTACAATGAGCAGTTCTTC. Protein: CASGGATGHISYNEQFF.